This T cell receptor (beta chain) was sequenced in a study of blood T cells in healthy people across ages. Alongside a J-beta primer mix, a sample-barcoded 5' primer served in a second PCR lasting about 6 to 11 cycles. TCRdb reprocessed the 5' RACE reads via MiXCR and lists one record per CDR3 protein. This sample has just over 1 million distinct CDR3 sequences, with 45% found just once. The specimen was blood. The clonotype was recovered from an older woman in good health.

The CDR3 region is CASSAIAGGTYNEQFF. DNA for the CDR3: TGTGCCAGCAGCGCTATAGCGGGAGGAACCTACAATGAGCAGTTCTTC. The rearrangement joins TRBV9 to TRBJ2-1; 10 bases match TRBD2. Per germline, CDR1 SGDLS and CDR2 YYNGEE. Losses at the gene ends were 3 bases for V and 2 bases for J; bases not matched to a gene: 5. The CDR3 has 16 residues.